This note documents a single TCR beta chain sequence. Its specificity is not known. The PCR contained 60 Vbeta and 13 Jbeta primers. The method was immunoSEQ multiplex PCR; TCRdb's version includes in-frame clones alone and lacks a portion of them. The sample records under 120,000 clones, 74% being singletons. Trimming left V 0 bases short and J 1 base short, with 6 bases between. Germline V CDR1 and CDR2: GTSNPN, SVGIG (reference sequence). This CDR3 has 13 amino acids. These data are taken from a study of cytomegalovirus exposure and HLA in healthy donors. The study's findings and limits: It was approximately 170 TCR beta chains that were listed as cytomegalovirus-associated. Specificity for CMV antigens was confirmed in vitro for a few of the CMV-associated chains. A missense variant in DCLRE1C was later tied to TCR beta V- and J-gene trimming.

The J gene is TRBJ1-1, the V gene TRBV30; D remains ambiguous. Specimen: PBMCs. This sequence was found in a man between 45 and 60 years old in good health and CMV-seropositive. CDR3 DNA: TGTGCCTGGAGTGTACTTCGGAACACTGAAGCTTTCTTT. It codes for CAWSVLRNTEAFF.